Shown below are 23 T cell receptor beta chains from a single sample sequenced in a study of T cell changes during pregnancy in multiple sclerosis. Method: immunoSEQ multiplex PCR; TCRdb's copy keeps in-frame clones and lacks some. This table holds nearly 70,000 clones, around 90% found once. The sequences come from peripheral blood, collected in the second trimester of pregnancy. The receptors were gathered from a female donor in good health, enrolled as a control in a pregnancy study.

This chain links TRBV10-3 with TRBJ1-1; 11 bases align to TRBD1. This CDR3 is built from 16 residues. Germline V gene sequence: CDR1 ENHRY, CDR2 SYGVKD. Unmatched junction bases numbered 8, after V lost 7 bases and J lost 1 base. The CDR3 region has the DNA TGTGCCATCACCGGGACAGGGGGGGATTGGAACACTGAAGCTTTCTTT. It specifies CAITGTGGDWNTEAFF.

J is TRBJ2-2 and V is TRBV7-3; no firm D call. The germline V and J ends were trimmed by 5 bases and 7 bases, with 11 bases remaining between them. Per germline, CDR1 SGHTA and CDR2 FQGTGA. The CDR3 contains 13 residues. DNA for the CDR3: TGTGCCAGCAGCCCACTGAGTGGCGGGGAGCTGTTTTTT. This translates into CASSPLSGGELFF.

The chain combines TRBV6-1 with TRBJ2-7; the match to TRBD2 covers 10 bases. The CDR3 is made up of 15 amino acids. Trimming removed 2 bases from V and 5 bases from J; junction bases left unmatched: 6. Germline lookup yields CDR1 MNHNS and CDR2 SASEGT. DNA of the CDR3: TGTGCCAGCAGTGAAACGCTAGCGGGAGCCGACGAGCAGTACTTC. Encoded protein: CASSETLAGADEQYF.

This chain joins TRBV10-2 and TRBJ2-7; D is uncertain. The CDR3 extends over 14 amino acids. CDR1 and CDR2 from the germline V gene are WSHSY and SAAADI. V was trimmed by 2 bases and J by 6 bases, leaving 14 bases between them. The CDR3 loop reads CASSEGLVASEQYF. CDR3 DNA: TGCGCCAGCAGTGAGGGTCTAGTGGCCTCCGAGCAGTACTTC.

This chain joins TRBV5-1 and TRBJ2-1, with D uncertain. This CDR3 is built from 14 residues. From germline, CDR1 is SGHRS and CDR2 YFSETQ. The V end was cut by 6 bases, the J end by 7 bases, with 17 bases between. The DNA of the CDR3 is TGCGCCAGCACCTCTCGGTCAAGCTGGAATGAGCAGTTCTTC. Its protein is CASTSRSSWNEQFF.

This chain joins TRBV7-8 and TRBJ1-1; tentatively, D is TRBD1 (6 bases). The ends were cut back, 5 bases at V and 7 bases at J, with 17 bases in the middle. This CDR3 region has 14 residues. Germline CDR1 is SGHVS and CDR2 is FQNEAQ. CDR3 region: CASSKDSGGGEAFF. Written as DNA, the CDR3 is TGTGCCAGCAGCAAGGACAGCGGGGGAGGTGAAGCTTTCTTT.

This clone has only a few counts. The chain has TRBV6-4 and TRBJ2-2; 11 positions match TRBD2. The CDR3 has 15 residues. Germline loops: CDR1 MRHNA, CDR2 SNTAGT. Trimming cost V 4 bases and J 3 bases; bases outside gene matches: 1. The chain's CDR3 is CASSALAGDTGELFF. CDR3 nucleotide sequence: TGTGCCAGCAGTGCACTAGCGGGAGACACCGGGGAGCTGTTTTTT.

The rearrangement uses TRBV7-8 and TRBJ2-1; 12 bases fit TRBD2. The CDR3 covers 17 residues. Trimming at V came to 0 bases and at J to 4 bases, leaving 4 bases not matched to a gene. Germline assignment: CDR1 SGHVS and CDR2 FQNEAQ. In nucleotides, the CDR3 is TGTGCCAGCAGCTTAGCCCTGACTAGCGGGAGTTACAATGAGCAGTTCTTC. Encoded protein: CASSLALTSGSYNEQFF.

The chain links TRBV5-6 to TRBJ1-5; 8 bases align to TRBD1. Germline loops: CDR1 SGHDT, CDR2 YYEEEE. The CDR3 spans 14 residues. Trimming at V came to 4 bases and at J to 6 bases, leaving 6 bases not matched to a gene. CDR3 nucleotide sequence: TGTGCCAGCAGCCCTCAGGGGGCAGGTCAGCCCCAGCATTTT. It encodes CASSPQGAGQPQHF.

The genes are TRBV18 and TRBJ1-6; tentatively, D is TRBD1 (5 bases). Trimming left V 3 bases short and J 1 base short, with 7 bases between. The CDR3 is 15 residues long. Germline-derived CDR1 and CDR2 are KGHSH and LQKENI. CDR3 protein: CASSPDSSYNSPLHF. CDR3 nucleotides: TGTGCCAGCTCACCCGACAGTTCCTATAATTCACCCCTCCACTTT.

This clone was seen only once. J is TRBJ1-6 and V is TRBV6-1; D unresolved. This CDR3 comprises 18 residues. Germline CDR1 reads MNHNS; CDR2 reads SASEGT. V shed 2 bases and J shed 4 bases, with 18 bases lying between them. The CDR3 nucleotides are TGTGCCAGCAGTGAACACCCAGACTCATACTTGTATAATTCACCCCTCCACTTT. Residues: CASSEHPDSYLYNSPLHF.

J is TRBJ1-5 and V is TRBV5-5; TRBD1 is a possible D gene (6 bases). The V end lost 4 bases, the J end lost 5 bases, and 13 bases lay between the germline ends. This CDR3 comprises 14 residues. The germline V gene has CDR1 SGHKS and CDR2 YYEKEE (reference sequence). The CDR3 sequence: CASSPGQFDQPQHF. DNA for the CDR3: TGTGCCAGCAGCCCCGGACAGTTCGATCAGCCCCAGCATTTT.

This clone was detected only once. The CDR3 nucleotides are TGCGCCAGCAGCCAAGTTCTAGCGGGGGGGGAGACCCAGTACTTC. Encoded protein: CASSQVLAGGETQYF. The chain couples TRBV4-1 to TRBJ2-5; 12 bases align to TRBD2. V dropped 1 base and J dropped 5; count of bases not matched to a gene: 2. The CDR3 is 15 amino acids. Germline CDR1 reads MGHRA; CDR2 reads YSYEKL.

The chain links TRBV7-9 to TRBJ2-3; 9 bases are shared with TRBD1. Germline V gene sequence: CDR1 SEHNR, CDR2 FQNEAQ (reference sequence). There are 15 residues in the CDR3. The trim removed 5 bases at V and 3 bases at J, leaving 6 bases unmatched. The CDR3 reads CASSQNRGQTDTQYF. The CDR3 region has the DNA TGTGCCAGCAGCCAGAACAGGGGGCAAACAGATACGCAGTATTTT.

CDR3 loop: CASSLGQGAGRNGELFF. In DNA, the CDR3 is TGCGCCAGCAGCTTGGGTCAAGGGGCCGGGAGAAACGGGGAGCTGTTTTTT. The V call is TRBV5-1, the J call TRBJ2-2; D is perhaps TRBD2 (6 bases). Trimming removed 0 bases from V and 7 bases from J, with 19 bases in between. The CDR3 runs to 17 residues. Per the germline V gene, CDR1 is SGHRS and CDR2 is YFSETQ.

The chain couples TRBV25-1 to TRBJ2-2; weak D call: TRBD2 (5 bases). The CDR3 sequence is 14 residues long. Deletions cut 6 bases from V and 2 bases from J, with 10 bases between. Germline CDR1 reads MGHDK; CDR2 reads SYGVNS. The CDR3 reads CASRKSGNTGELFF. DNA of the CDR3: TGTGCCAGCAGAAAAAGCGGAAACACCGGGGAGCTGTTTTTT.

V gene TRBV18 combines with J gene TRBJ2-1; 7 bases line up with TRBD2. The germline V gene has CDR1 KGHSH and CDR2 LQKENI. The CDR3 covers 13 residues. Germline trimming cut 7 bases from V and 3 bases from J; bases unmatched to any gene: 3. CDR3 sequence (DNA): TGTGCCAGCTACGGGACTAACTACAATGAGCAGTTCTTC. It encodes CASYGTNYNEQFF.

The rearrangement joins TRBV19 to TRBJ2-2; D may be TRBD1 (6 bases). In germline, CDR1 is LNHDA, CDR2 SQIVND (reference sequence). V was pared by 3 bases and J by 3 bases, with 11 bases between. This CDR3 has 15 residues. CDR3 region: CASSISQGYTGELFF. The CDR3 region has the DNA TGTGCCAGTAGTATTTCCCAGGGGTACACCGGGGAGCTGTTTTTT.

This chain joins TRBV6-1 and TRBJ2-3, with 13 bases identical to TRBD2. The germline V gene has CDR1 MNHNS and CDR2 SASEGT. Losses at the gene ends were 8 bases for V and 12 bases for J; bases not matched to a gene: 5. This CDR3 comprises 12 residues. The CDR3 coding sequence is TGTGCCAGCGGACTAGCGGGAGTAGCTCAGTATTTT. It yields the protein CASGLAGVAQYF.

The chain couples TRBV5-1 to TRBJ2-3; maybe TRBD2 (5 bases). The CDR3 spans 16 residues. In germline, CDR1 is SGHRS, CDR2 YFSETQ. V lost 0 bases to trimming and J lost 4 bases, with 15 bases between them. The CDR3: CASSLGEWRTADTQYF. The CDR3 region has the DNA TGCGCCAGCAGCTTGGGGGAGTGGAGGACGGCAGATACGCAGTATTTT.

Notes on this clone: The junction differs from germline at one of its ends, possibly a read error. The chain carries TRBV7-7 and TRBJ2-2; 11 bases match TRBD2. Germline CDR1 is SSHAT and CDR2 is FNYEAQ (reference sequence). The CDR3 runs 14 residues. The CDR3 nucleotides are TGTGCTAGCAGCTTAGCGGGAGGGCCCGGGGAGCTGTTTTTT. This translates into CASSLAGGPGELFF.

The chain links TRBV9 to TRBJ1-5, with TRBD1 matching 7 bases. The CDR3 loop spans 14 amino acids. Trimming took 4 bases from V and 3 from J; bases not matched to a gene: 4. Germline V gene data show CDR1 as SGDLS and CDR2 as YYNGEE. In DNA, the CDR3 is TGTGCCAGCAGCCTTGGGACAGCCAATCAGCCCCAGCATTTT. Protein: CASSLGTANQPQHF.

The rearrangement joins TRBV7-2 to TRBJ2-3; no definite D call. CDR1 is SGHTA, CDR2 FQGNSA, per germline. The length of the CDR3 is 12 residues. Trimming removed 3 bases from V and 2 bases from J, with 3 bases in between. The CDR3 nucleotides are TGTGCCAGCAGCTTTCTCACAGATACGCAGTATTTT. Translated, it gives CASSFLTDTQYF. Combining the CDR3 with reference TRBV7-2 and TRBJ2-3 gives the whole variable domain GAGVSQSPSNKVTEKGKDVELRCDPISGHTALYWYRQSLGQGLEFLIYFQGNSAPDKSGLPSDRFSAERTGGSVSTLTIQRTQQEDSAVYLCASSFLTDTQYFGPGTRLTVL.